A single sample is the source of the 24 T cell receptor beta chains below, sequenced in a study of blood T cell repertoires in COVID-19. The method was immunoSEQ multiplex PCR; TCRdb's version includes in-frame clones alone and lacks a portion of them. The sample lists about 260,000 clones, approximately 85% seen once, with 2% to 2.5% in the top ten. Sequencing was performed on PBMCs or T cells enriched from blood (not recorded which). Receptors were obtained from a woman aged 50 to 60 who had recovered from COVID-19.

The CDR3 spells CASSPVQTSGNTIYF. The CDR3 DNA sequence: TGTGCCAGCTCACCCGTACAGACCTCTGGAAACACCATATATTTT. The chain couples TRBV18 to TRBJ1-3; D unclear. The germline V gene has CDR1 KGHSH and CDR2 LQKENI. The CDR3 sequence is 15 residues long. Trimming removed 3 bases from V and 0 bases from J, with 9 bases in between.

This chain joins TRBV5-4 and TRBJ2-1; the D is unclear. The germline V gene encodes CDR1 SGHNT and CDR2 YYREEE (reference sequence). Trimming took 4 bases from V and 0 from J, leaving 11 bases between them. This CDR3 has 15 residues. The DNA for the CDR3 is TGTGCCAGCAGCGGAACAGTAATCTCCTACAATGAGCAGTTCTTC. This codes for CASSGTVISYNEQFF.

The chain carries TRBV7-2 and TRBJ2-5; D is possibly TRBD1 (7 bases). The CDR3 covers 16 residues. Looked up from germline, CDR1 is SGHTA and CDR2 is FQGNSA. Trimming cost V 2 bases and J 2 bases, with 15 bases left between them. CDR3 DNA sequence: TGTGCCAGCAGCTTACCACAGGGGACTTTACAAGAGACCCAGTACTTC. This codes for CASSLPQGTLQETQYF.

The rearrangement links TRBV7-6 to TRBJ2-2, with D maybe TRBD1 (5 bases). V lost 4 bases to trimming and J lost 6 bases, with 18 bases between them. The CDR3 runs to 16 residues. CDR1 SGHVS and CDR2 FNYEAQ come from the germline V gene. CDR3 amino acids: CASSSLRVGRAGELFF. In nucleotides, the CDR3 is TGTGCCAGCAGCTCCCTCAGGGTGGGCCGCGCCGGGGAGCTGTTTTTT.

The chain is built from TRBV10-2 and TRBJ2-5, with 9 bases fitting TRBD2. This CDR3 is built from 15 residues. V lost 8 bases to trimming and J lost 2 bases; unmatched junction nucleotides: 9. From germline, CDR1 is WSHSY and CDR2 SAAADI. The CDR3 DNA is TGCGCCAGCTCAGCTAGCGGGGTGATACAAGAGACCCAGTACTTC. Its translation: CASSASGVIQETQYF.

V is TRBV5-1 and J is TRBJ1-2; 7 bases align to TRBD1. Germline values: CDR1 SGHRS, CDR2 YFSETQ. This CDR3 contains 13 residues. V was pared by 4 bases and J by 5 bases, with 5 bases of the junction left unmatched. CDR3 region: CASSMDRPYGYTF. The CDR3 coding sequence is TGCGCCAGCAGCATGGACAGGCCTTATGGCTACACCTTC.

The chain is built from TRBV27 and TRBJ2-7; tentative D call: TRBD1 (5 bases). Germline V gene sequence: CDR1 MNHEY, CDR2 SMNVEV (reference sequence). This CDR3 contains 14 residues. V lost 2 bases and J lost 2, with 10 bases in between. CDR3 nucleotides: TGTGCCAGCAGTTTAACCCCAGGGACCTACGAGCAGTACTTC. It specifies CASSLTPGTYEQYF.

The chain employs TRBV7-9 and TRBJ2-7, with D maybe TRBD1 (6 bases). The germline CDR1 and CDR2 sequences are SEHNR and FQNEAQ (reference sequence). CDR3 length: 14 residues. V lost 2 bases and J lost 1, with 9 bases in between. CDR3 sequence reads: CASSLNRESYEQYF. For the CDR3, the DNA is TGTGCCAGCAGCTTAAACAGGGAATCCTACGAGCAGTACTTC.

The rearrangement links TRBV28 to TRBJ2-5; 9 positions match TRBD1. The CDR3 sequence is 16 residues long. Germline CDR1 MDHEN, CDR2 SYDVKM. After removal of 0 bases from V and 9 bases from J, the junction contained 11 bases not matched to a gene. CDR3 in DNA: TGTGCCAGCAGTTTATGGGGGACAGGGACGGTGGAACCCCAGTACTTC. This gives the protein CASSLWGTGTVEPQYF. Supplemented by reference TRBV28 and TRBJ2-5, the full variable domain reads DVKVTQSSRYLVKRTGEKVFLECVQDMDHENMFWYRQDPGLGLRLIYFSYDVKMKEKGDIPEGYSVSREKKERFSLILESASTNQTSMYLCASSLWGTGTVEPQYFGPGTRLLVL.

V usage is TRBV6-2 or TRBV6-3 and J usage is TRBJ1-2, with D unresolved. Germline CDR1 and CDR2: MNHEY and SVGEGT. Trimming took 6 bases from V and 0 from J, leaving 23 bases between them. The CDR3 covers 18 residues. The CDR3 loop is CASSPGETSLRTNYGYTF. As DNA, the CDR3 is TGTGCCAGCAGCCCCGGGGAGACTAGCCTGCGGACTAACTATGGCTACACCTTC.

The rearrangement links TRBV11-2 to TRBJ2-5; D unresolved. There are 14 residues in the CDR3. V was cut by 1 base and J by 5 bases, with 11 bases left in between. Germline loops: CDR1 SGHAT, CDR2 FQNNGV. Here the CDR3 reads CASSLVTAAETQYF. The CDR3 DNA is TGTGCCAGCAGCTTAGTAACCGCAGCGGAGACCCAGTACTTC.

The chain employs TRBV6-5 and TRBJ1-1; D remains ambiguous. The CDR3 length is 15 residues. Germline V gene data show CDR1 as MNHEY and CDR2 as SVGAGI. With 0 bases removed from V and 2 bases from J, the gap between germline ends came to 10 bases. The CDR3 spells CASSYSARSNTEAFF. In nucleotides, the CDR3 is TGTGCCAGCAGTTACTCGGCGAGGAGTAACACTGAAGCTTTCTTT.

This chain links TRBV11-2 with TRBJ2-1; 8 bases agree with TRBD2. Trimming took 1 base from V and 6 from J; bases not matched to a gene: 2. CDR3 size: 14 residues. The germline gives CDR1 SGHAT, CDR2 FQNNGV. CDR3 residues: CASSLVRGANEQFF. As DNA, the CDR3 is TGTGCCAGCAGCTTAGTGCGGGGGGCCAATGAGCAGTTCTTC.

This clone was detected only once. V is TRBV23-1 and J is TRBJ2-2; D remains unclear. TRBV23-1 qualifies as an ORF whose function is uncertain. Deletions cut 7 bases from V and 2 bases from J, with 17 bases between. This CDR3 has 16 amino acids. The CDR3 is CASIPTRFRNTGELFF. The CDR3 region has the DNA TGCGCCAGCATCCCCACGAGGTTCCGTAACACCGGGGAGCTGTTTTTT.

V and J are TRBV7-2 and TRBJ2-4; TRBD2 matches at 7 bases. The junction had 4 bases not matched to a gene; V was cut back by 2 bases and J by 0 bases. Looked up from germline, CDR1 is SGHTA and CDR2 is FQGNSA. This CDR3 is built from 16 residues. CDR3 DNA: TGTGCCAGCAGCTTAAGACTAGCCGGAGCCAAAAACATTCAGTACTTC. Translation gives CASSLRLAGAKNIQYF.

The chain recombines TRBV9 with TRBJ2-2; D perhaps matches TRBD2 (5 bases). Trimming stripped 2 bases from V and 3 bases from J, with 11 bases between. Germline lookup yields CDR1 SGDLS and CDR2 YYNGEE. CDR3 length: 15 amino acids. The CDR3 DNA follows: TGTGCCAGCAGCGTTCGGGGTGTCGACACCGGGGAGCTGTTTTTT. It encodes CASSVRGVDTGELFF.

This chain uses TRBV24-1 with TRBJ2-7; 9 nucleotides align to TRBD1. Per the germline V gene, CDR1 is KGHDR and CDR2 is SFDVKD. The V gene end was trimmed by 9 bases and the J gene end by 1 base; junction bases not matched to a gene: 6. This CDR3 contains 14 residues. The CDR3 sequence: CATEGTGRSYEQYF. DNA of the CDR3: TGTGCCACCGAGGGGACAGGGCGGTCCTACGAGCAGTACTTC.

Turning to this clone: The junction departs from germline at one end; a sequencing error may be responsible. This sequence joins TRBV7-2 and TRBJ2-3, with 9 bases aligning to TRBD2. The germline V gene encodes CDR1 SGHTA and CDR2 FQGNSA. This CDR3 contains 13 residues. The DNA of the CDR3 is TGTGCCAGCACCCCGCAGGAGATAGCGGGAGAGGTTTTT. It encodes CASTPQEIAGEVF.

CDR3 sequence reads: CASSYPPGLIYEQYF. CDR3 DNA sequence: TGTGCCAGCAGTTACCCACCGGGACTGATATACGAGCAGTACTTC. The chain carries TRBV6-2 or TRBV6-3 and TRBJ2-7; D might be TRBD2 (6 bases). The CDR3 consists of 15 residues. The V gene's germline CDR1 is MNHEY and CDR2 SVGEGT. V was shortened by 2 bases and J by 4 bases, with 15 bases between the two germline ends.

The J gene is TRBJ1-4, the V gene TRBV4-1; D ambiguous. The V end was cut by 0 bases, the J end by 3 bases, with 11 bases between. Germline V CDR1 and CDR2: MGHRA, YSYEKL. This CDR3 is built from 16 residues. The CDR3 region has the DNA TGCGCCAGCAGCCAAGAGGGCCCAGGCGCTAATGAAAAACTGTTTTTT. It codes for CASSQEGPGANEKLFF.

V gene TRBV7-2 combines with J gene TRBJ1-1, with D perhaps matching TRBD1 (5 bases). Germline CDR1 is SGHTA and CDR2 is FQGNSA. CDR3 length: 13 residues. With 7 bases removed from V and 2 bases from J, the gap between germline ends came to 11 bases. CDR3 bases: TGTGCCAGCAATACGGGGGTCAACACTGAAGCTTTCTTT. Translating it yields CASNTGVNTEAFF.

This clone was observed a few times. The chain links TRBV6-5 to TRBJ2-7, with 9 bases fitting TRBD1. The CDR3 extends over 14 amino acids. CDR1 and CDR2 (germline): MNHEY, SVGAGI. The junction had 4 bases not matched to a gene; V was cut back by 5 bases and J by 2 bases. The chain's CDR3 is CASSRGTGTYEQYF. For the CDR3, the DNA is TGTGCCAGCAGTAGGGGGACAGGGACCTACGAGCAGTACTTC.

The chain employs TRBV5-4 and TRBJ2-2; 11 bases match TRBD1. V shed 6 bases, J shed 5 bases, and the junction held 3 bases outside the gene matches. The CDR3 covers 14 residues. The germline CDR1 and CDR2 sequences are SGHNT and YYREEE (reference sequence). The CDR3 sequence: CASKGQGGTGELFF. The DNA for the CDR3 is TGTGCCAGCAAGGGACAGGGGGGAACCGGGGAGCTGTTTTTT.

This chain uses TRBV6-2 or TRBV6-3 with TRBJ2-5; D is undetermined. Germline CDR1 is MNHEY and CDR2 is SVGEGT. The CDR3 covers 12 residues. Trimming took off 2 bases at V and 10 bases at J, with 11 bases between the two ends. Here the CDR3 reads CASSYPGPDQYF. The DNA for the CDR3 is TGTGCCAGCAGTTACCCTGGGCCGGACCAGTACTTC.